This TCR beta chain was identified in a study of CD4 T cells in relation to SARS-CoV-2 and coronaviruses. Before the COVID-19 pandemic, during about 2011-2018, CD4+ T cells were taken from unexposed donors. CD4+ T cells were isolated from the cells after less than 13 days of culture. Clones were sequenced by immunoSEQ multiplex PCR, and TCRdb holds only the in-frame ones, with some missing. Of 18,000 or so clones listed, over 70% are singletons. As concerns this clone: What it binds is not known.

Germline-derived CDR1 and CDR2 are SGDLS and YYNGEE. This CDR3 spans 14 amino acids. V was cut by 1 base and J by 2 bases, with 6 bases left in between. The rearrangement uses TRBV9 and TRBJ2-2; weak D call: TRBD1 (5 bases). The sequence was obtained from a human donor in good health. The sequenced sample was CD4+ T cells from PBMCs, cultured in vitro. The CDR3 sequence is CASSVQGNTGELFF. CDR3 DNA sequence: TGTGCCAGCAGCGTACAGGGAAACACCGGGGAGCTGTTTTTT.